Presented here are 8 T cell receptor beta chains from one specimen sequenced in a study of somatic mutations in T cells in chronic GVHD. Clones were read by immunoSEQ multiplex PCR, and TCRdb kept only the in-frame ones, dropping some. The sample has some 13,000 clones; roughly 80% are singletons. The source material was Vbeta20-negative CD4+ T cells from blood. Every receptor here comes from a male patient aged 50 or older with chronic graft-versus-host disease. Some T cells here may be from the graft donor.

The rearrangement joins TRBV28 to TRBJ2-1; 10 bases line up with TRBD2. Trimming took 3 bases from V and 5 from J; bases not matched to a gene: 4. This CDR3 spans 15 amino acids. Per the germline V gene, CDR1 is MDHEN and CDR2 is SYDVKM. For the CDR3, the DNA is TGTGCCAGCAGTTTTCAACTAGCGGGGAACAATGAGCAGTTCTTC. Protein: CASSFQLAGNNEQFF.

The chain is built from TRBV6-5 and TRBJ1-5; TRBD1 agrees at 8 bases. V trimming: 6 bases; J trimming: 2 bases; junction bases outside the gene matches: 6. The CDR3 spans 15 residues. Per germline, CDR1 MNHEY and CDR2 SVGAGI. The CDR3 here is CASSPTGAGNQPQHF. The CDR3 region has the DNA TGTGCCAGCAGCCCGACAGGGGCCGGCAATCAGCCCCAGCATTTT.

This chain connects TRBV2 to TRBJ1-4; 7 bases are shared with TRBD1. The CDR3 covers 15 residues. V shed 7 bases, J shed 8 bases, and the junction held 13 bases outside the gene matches. Germline CDR1 reads SNHLY; CDR2 reads FYNNEI. The CDR3 sequence: CASKRNRGGGEKLFF. The CDR3 DNA reads as TGTGCCAGCAAGAGAAACAGGGGTGGAGGCGAAAAACTGTTTTTT.

This rearrangement joins TRBV10-3 to TRBJ2-2; tentatively, D is TRBD2 (5 bases). The CDR3 totals 16 residues. CDR1 is ENHRY, CDR2 SYGVKD, per germline. V was pared by 5 bases and J by 4 bases, with 17 bases between. DNA for the CDR3: TGTGCCATCAGTTCTAGCCTAGTAAGGACCACCGGGGAGCTGTTTTTT. Its translation: CAISSSLVRTTGELFF.

The V gene is TRBV7-7, the J gene TRBJ2-3; tentative D call: TRBD2 (6 bases). Germline CDR1 reads SSHAT; CDR2 reads FNYEAQ (reference sequence). Trimming stripped 2 bases from V and 4 bases from J, with 10 bases between. The length of the CDR3 is 14 residues. The CDR3 spells CASSLSRGADTQYF. The CDR3 coding sequence is TGTGCCAGCAGCTTATCGCGGGGAGCAGATACGCAGTATTTT.

This clone was seen a handful of times. V gene TRBV4-2 combines with J gene TRBJ2-2; maybe TRBD2 (6 bases). Germline CDR1 is LGHNA and CDR2 is YNFKEQ. CDR3 length equals 14 residues. V was shortened by 9 bases and J by 0 bases, with 11 bases between the two germline ends. In DNA, the CDR3 is TGTGCCAGTTCCTTAGCGGCGAACACCGGGGAGCTGTTTTTT. The encoded protein is CASSLAANTGELFF.

This clone was seen a few times. The chain joins TRBV6-1 to TRBJ1-2, with 8 bases that match TRBD1. J lost 4 bases, V lost 5 bases, and 3 bases had no gene match. CDR3 size: 13 residues. The germline V gene has CDR1 MNHNS and CDR2 SASEGT. CDR3 loop: CASSFGTGYGYTF. CDR3 in DNA: TGTGCCAGCAGTTTCGGGACAGGCTATGGCTACACCTTC.

The chain uses TRBV4-1 and TRBJ1-1, with TRBD1 matching over 10 bases. Germline CDR1 and CDR2: MGHRA and YSYEKL. The CDR3 runs to 16 residues. Germline trimming cut 5 bases from V and 0 bases from J; bases unmatched to any gene: 6. This chain's CDR3 is CASSAGQGPLNTEAFF. In DNA, the CDR3 is TGCGCCAGCAGCGCGGGACAGGGGCCTTTGAACACTGAAGCTTTCTTT.